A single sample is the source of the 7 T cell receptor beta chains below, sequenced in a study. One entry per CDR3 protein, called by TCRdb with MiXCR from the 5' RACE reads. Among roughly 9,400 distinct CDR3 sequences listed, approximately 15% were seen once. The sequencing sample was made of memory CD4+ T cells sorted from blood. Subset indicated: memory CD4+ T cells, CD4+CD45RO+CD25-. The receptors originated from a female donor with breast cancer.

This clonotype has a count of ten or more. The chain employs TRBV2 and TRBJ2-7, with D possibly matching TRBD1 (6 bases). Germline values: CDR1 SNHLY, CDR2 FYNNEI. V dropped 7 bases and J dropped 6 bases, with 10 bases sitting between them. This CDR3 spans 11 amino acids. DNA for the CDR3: TGTGCCAGCACCAGGGGCCCCGAGCAGTACTTC. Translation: CASTRGPEQYF.

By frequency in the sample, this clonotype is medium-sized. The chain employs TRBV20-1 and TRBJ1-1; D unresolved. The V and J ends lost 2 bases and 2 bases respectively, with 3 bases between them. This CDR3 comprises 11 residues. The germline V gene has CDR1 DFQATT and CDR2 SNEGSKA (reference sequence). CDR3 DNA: TGCAGTGCTAGACTTAACACTGAAGCTTTCTTT. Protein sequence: CSARLNTEAFF.

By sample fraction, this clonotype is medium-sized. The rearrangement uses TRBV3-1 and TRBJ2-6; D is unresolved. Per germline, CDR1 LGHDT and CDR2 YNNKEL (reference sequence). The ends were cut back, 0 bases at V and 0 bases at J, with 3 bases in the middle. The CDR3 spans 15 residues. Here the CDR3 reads CASSQDNSGANVLTF. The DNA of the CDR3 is TGTGCCAGCAGCCAAGACAACTCTGGGGCCAACGTCCTGACTTTC.

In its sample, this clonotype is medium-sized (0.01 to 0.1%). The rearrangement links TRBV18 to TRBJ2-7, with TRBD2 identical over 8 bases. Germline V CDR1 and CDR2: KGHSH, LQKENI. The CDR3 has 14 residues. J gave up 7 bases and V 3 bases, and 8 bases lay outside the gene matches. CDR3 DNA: TGTGCCAGCTCACCTGTCGGAGCGGGAGAGGAGCAGTACTTC. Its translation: CASSPVGAGEEQYF. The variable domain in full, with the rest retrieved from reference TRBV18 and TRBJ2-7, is NAGVMQNPRHLVRRRGQEARLRCSPMKGHSHVYWYRQLPEEGLKFMVYLQKENIIDESGMPKERFSAEFPKEGPSILRIQQVVRGDSAAYFCASSPVGAGEEQYFGPGTRLTVT.

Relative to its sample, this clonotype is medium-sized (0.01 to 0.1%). Here the CDR3 reads CASSSRVANEKLFF. CDR3 coding DNA: TGTGCCAGCAGCTCCAGGGTTGCTAATGAAAAACTGTTTTTT. The chain joins TRBV11-3 to TRBJ1-4; weak D call: TRBD1 (5 bases). In germline, CDR1 is SGHNT, CDR2 YENEEA. The CDR3 has 14 residues. Trimming cost V 4 bases and J 3 bases, with 9 bases left between them.

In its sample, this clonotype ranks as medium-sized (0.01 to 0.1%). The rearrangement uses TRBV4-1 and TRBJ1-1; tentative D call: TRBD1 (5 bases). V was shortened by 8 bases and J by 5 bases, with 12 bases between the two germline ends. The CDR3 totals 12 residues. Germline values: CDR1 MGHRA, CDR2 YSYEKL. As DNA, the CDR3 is TGCGCCAGCGGTCAGGGCAGGACTGAAGCTTTCTTT. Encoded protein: CASGQGRTEAFF.

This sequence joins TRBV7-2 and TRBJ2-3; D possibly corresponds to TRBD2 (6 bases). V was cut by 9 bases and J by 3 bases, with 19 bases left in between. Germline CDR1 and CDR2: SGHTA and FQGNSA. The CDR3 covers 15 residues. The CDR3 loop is CASTSEGGITDTQYF. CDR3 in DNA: TGTGCCAGTACAAGTGAGGGCGGGATTACAGATACGCAGTATTTT.